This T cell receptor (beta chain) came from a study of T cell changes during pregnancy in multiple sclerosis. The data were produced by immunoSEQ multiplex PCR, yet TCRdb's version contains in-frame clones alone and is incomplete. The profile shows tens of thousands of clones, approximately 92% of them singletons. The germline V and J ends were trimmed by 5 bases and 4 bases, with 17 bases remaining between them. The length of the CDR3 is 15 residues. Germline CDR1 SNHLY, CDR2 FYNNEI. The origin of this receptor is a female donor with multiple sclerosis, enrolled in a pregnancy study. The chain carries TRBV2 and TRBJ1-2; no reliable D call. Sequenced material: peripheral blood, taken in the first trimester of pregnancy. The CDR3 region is CASSPRSEYSYGYTF. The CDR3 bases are TGTGCCAGCAGTCCCCGTAGCGAGTATTCCTATGGCTACACCTTC.